This TCR beta chain was sequenced during a study of T cells expressing NK-cell markers. As for the study in general: Seropositivity for HCMV was found in seven of the eight sequenced donors, with one seronegative.

Concerning this clonotype itself: Its antigen is not known.

Study-level results: A range of roughly 1.0-8% of CD8+ T cells consisted of dominant NKG2C+ clonotypes in 6 or 7 donors.

TCRdb reprocessed the 5' RACE reads and stores each CDR3 protein as one record, lacking DNA. This sample carries about 390,000 distinct CDR3 sequences, with roughly 10% going to the ten biggest clones. Per germline, CDR1 MNHNS and CDR2 SASEGT. CDR3 length equals 16 residues. The sequenced sample consisted of blood T cells: a sorted CD56 or NKG2C T cell subset, CD4+ or CD8+ T cells, or bulk PBMC T cells (not recorded which). The origin of this receptor is a woman in her forties or fifties in good health. V gene TRBV6-1 combines with J gene TRBJ2-1. The CDR3 sequence: CASRSISGSTYNEQFF.